This TCR beta chain is from a study of cytomegalovirus exposure and HLA in healthy donors. Whole-study results and caveats: Productive rates of about 90% or about 30% were seen for most TCR beta V segments in an earlier analysis.

As for this clone: Its antigen remains unknown. This CDR3 is also generated by other DNA sequences in the sample.

Use of 60 Vbeta and 13 Jbeta primers characterized the PCR. Here immunoSEQ multiplex PCR was the method, and the copy in TCRdb shows in-frame clones only, minus some. Seen here are about 140,000 clones, 80% observed once, and the top ten hold over 2%. The CDR3 totals 14 residues. Trimming cost V 1 base and J 1 base, with 8 bases left between them. Germline CDR1 is LNHDA and CDR2 is SQIVND (reference sequence). The sample consisted of PBMCs. The chain recombines TRBV19 with TRBJ2-7; weak D call: TRBD1 (5 bases). This receptor was identified in a man aged 45-60 years in good health and CMV-seronegative. CDR3 sequence reads: CASSIGGGSYEQYF. CDR3 nucleotides: TGTGCCAGTAGTATAGGGGGCGGTTCCTACGAGCAGTACTTC.